The 21 T cell receptor beta chains below all came from one sample that was sequenced in a study of beta chain features in type 1 diabetes. What was sequenced were expressed TCRB transcripts, since all of the isolated RNA had been reverse transcribed. Sequencing used immunoSEQ multiplex PCR; TCRdb keeps in-frame clones, though not all of them. The sample has 200,000 to 250,000 clones, about 11% seen once. What was sequenced was central memory CD4+ T cells from blood. The origin of the receptors is a man younger than 35 in good health.

The chain is built from TRBV10-3 and TRBJ2-7; maybe TRBD1 (6 bases). This CDR3 has 16 amino acids. Deletions cut 4 bases from V and 2 bases from J, with 18 bases between. Per the germline V gene, CDR1 is ENHRY and CDR2 is SYGVKD. The CDR3 here is CAISGGTTSLAYEQYF. The CDR3 nucleotides read TGTGCCATCAGTGGGGGGACAACAAGCCTCGCCTACGAGCAGTACTTC.

This clone was observed a few times. This chain uses TRBV6-5 with TRBJ1-1, with D possibly TRBD1 on 5 matching bases. The CDR3 has 15 residues. Per the germline V gene, CDR1 is MNHEY and CDR2 is SVGAGI. V gave up 6 bases and J gave up 4 bases, with 18 bases separating them. The CDR3 protein is CASSSLRGFGTEAFF. CDR3 DNA: TGTGCCAGCAGCTCTCTGCGGGGCTTTGGCACTGAAGCTTTCTTT.

In this sample, this clone turned up a few times. The chain combines TRBV9 with TRBJ2-1; 8 bases fit TRBD1. Trimming took 0 bases from V and 8 from J; bases not matched to a gene: 13. The CDR3 loop spans 17 amino acids. Germline V gives CDR1 SGDLS, CDR2 YYNGEE. CDR3 nucleotides: TGTGCCAGCAGCGTAGCTCCCCCCGGACAGGGAGAGGATGAGCAGTTCTTC. It yields the protein CASSVAPPGQGEDEQFF.

This clone was detected only a few times. This sequence joins TRBV29-1 and TRBJ1-2, with 7 positions matching TRBD1. V shed 4 bases and J 8 bases; nucleotides not matched to a gene: 4. This CDR3 has 11 residues. CDR1 and CDR2 from the germline V gene are SQVTM and ANQGSEA. DNA for the CDR3: TGCAGCGTTGTGACAGGGCAAGGCTACACCTTC. Residues: CSVVTGQGYTF. Filled out from reference TRBV29-1 and TRBJ1-2, the complete variable domain reads SAVISQKPSRDICQRGTSLTIQCQVDSQVTMMFWYRQQPGQSLTLIATANQGSEATYESGFVIDKFPISRPNLTFSTLTVSNMSPEDSSIYLCSVVTGQGYTFGSGTRLTVV.

This chain uses TRBV7-3 with TRBJ1-1; D possibly corresponds to TRBD1 (5 bases). V lost 3 bases, J lost 5 bases, and 10 bases lay in between. The CDR3 consists of 13 residues. Germline values: CDR1 SGHTA, CDR2 FQGTGA. In DNA, the CDR3 is TGTGCCAGCAGCTTCCGTAGGGGAACTGAAGCTTTCTTT. Translation gives CASSFRRGTEAFF. The whole variable domain, filled in from reference TRBV7-3 and TRBJ1-1, reads GAGVSQTPSNKVTEKGKYVELRCDPISGHTALYWYRQSLGQGPEFLIYFQGTGAADDSGLPNDRFFAVRPEGSVSTLKIQRTERGDSAVYLCASSFRRGTEAFFGQGTRLTVV.

The rearrangement links TRBV4-2 to TRBJ2-7; D remains unclear. From germline, CDR1 is LGHNA and CDR2 YNFKEQ. Trimming took off 1 base at V and 0 bases at J, with 10 bases between the two ends. The CDR3 has 15 residues. The CDR3 is CASSQAGESSYEQYF. The CDR3 region has the DNA TGTGCCAGCAGCCAAGCGGGCGAGAGCTCCTACGAGCAGTACTTC.

This clone was picked up a small number of times. This rearrangement joins TRBV10-3 to TRBJ1-5; unclear D gene. Per germline, CDR1 ENHRY and CDR2 SYGVKD. V shed 6 bases and J shed 1 base, with 4 bases lying between them. The CDR3 sequence is 12 residues long. CDR3 loop: CAIRDSNQPQHF. CDR3 sequence (DNA): TGTGCCATCAGGGACAGCAATCAGCCCCAGCATTTT.

The chain joins TRBV2 to TRBJ1-2; D is uncertain. This CDR3 has 14 amino acids. Germline assignment: CDR1 SNHLY and CDR2 FYNNEI. V lost 3 bases to trimming and J lost 0 bases, with 8 bases between them. The CDR3 region has the DNA TGTGCCAGCAGTGATGCGGGAGCTAACTATGGCTACACCTTC. It translates to CASSDAGANYGYTF.

The chain is built from TRBV18 and TRBJ2-2; D gene uncertain. This CDR3 region has 14 residues. V lost 3 bases to trimming and J lost 3 bases, with 8 bases between them. Germline V CDR1 and CDR2: KGHSH, LQKENI. The CDR3 nucleotides read TGTGCCAGCTCACCCTTCCGTGACACCGGGGAGCTGTTTTTT. Its protein product is CASSPFRDTGELFF.

In this sample, this clone turned up many times. CDR3 residues: CASSLSRGLAEQYF. The CDR3 region has the DNA TGTGCCAGCAGCCTCAGCAGGGGCCTCGCCGAGCAGTACTTC. The rearrangement joins TRBV7-2 to TRBJ2-7, with D possibly TRBD1 on 6 matching bases. Deletions cut 5 bases from V and 6 bases from J, with 17 bases between. Germline V CDR1 and CDR2: SGHTA, FQGNSA. This CDR3 comprises 14 residues. The full variable domain, with the rest looked up from reference TRBV7-2 and TRBJ2-7, is GAGVSQSPSNKVTEKGKDVELRCDPISGHTALYWYRQSLGQGLEFLIYFQGNSAPDKSGLPSDRFSAERTGGSVSTLTIQRTQQEDSAVYLCASSLSRGLAEQYFGPGTRLTVT.

In nucleotides, the CDR3 is TGTGCCAGCAGCGCTCTGGGAGCGAACACTGAAGCTTTCTTT. It encodes CASSALGANTEAFF. The rearrangement uses TRBV9 and TRBJ1-1, with no clear D. Trimming left V 3 bases short and J 1 base short, with 10 bases between. CDR1 and CDR2 from the germline V gene are SGDLS and YYNGEE. The CDR3 spans 14 residues.

In the case of this clone: With a far larger clone one base away, a read error is the likely cause. The chain couples TRBV29-1 to TRBJ2-3, with D possibly TRBD1 on 6 matching bases. CDR1 and CDR2 (germline): SQVTM, ANQGSEA. The CDR3 spans 16 residues. The CDR3 here is CCVEGSRGIGTDTQYF. CDR3 coding DNA: TGCTGCGTTGAAGGTTCGAGGGGGATTGGGACAGATACGCAGTATTTT.

The CDR3 DNA follows: TGCGCCAGCAGCGTCGGGATCCGCAGAGAGACCCAGTACTTC. Amino acids: CASSVGIRRETQYF. The V and J genes are TRBV5-1 and TRBJ2-5, with D perhaps matching TRBD2 (5 bases). The CDR3 sequence is 14 residues long. The V and J ends lost 4 bases and 4 bases respectively, with 14 bases between them. The germline CDR1 and CDR2 sequences are SGHRS and YFSETQ.

The chain has TRBV11-3 and TRBJ2-3; D is uncertain. Germline assignment: CDR1 SGHNT and CDR2 YENEEA. The CDR3 has 12 residues. V was cut by 5 bases and J by 6 bases, with 9 bases left in between. CDR3 sequence reads: CASSNPRDTQYF. The CDR3 nucleotides read TGTGCCAGCAGCAACCCCAGGGATACGCAGTATTTT.

The sample holds a few counts of this clone. The CDR3 loop is CSIPLTAGTYNEQFF. CDR3 nucleotide sequence: TGCAGCATACCCCTGACAGCAGGAACTTACAATGAGCAGTTCTTC. The chain combines TRBV29-1 with TRBJ2-1, with D perhaps matching TRBD1 (5 bases). Looked up from germline, CDR1 is SQVTM and CDR2 is ANQGSEA. The CDR3 runs 15 residues. The V end lost 8 bases, the J end lost 4 bases, and 21 bases lay between the germline ends.

This clone was seen more than once but under ten times. V and J are TRBV5-4 and TRBJ1-2, with 9 bases lining up with TRBD1. Per germline, CDR1 SGHNT and CDR2 YYREEE (reference sequence). V trimming: 5 bases; J trimming: 2 bases; junction bases outside the gene matches: 7. The length of the CDR3 is 15 residues. CDR3 region: CASSDRGESNYGYTF. The CDR3 DNA reads TGTGCCAGCAGTGACAGGGGGGAAAGCAACTATGGCTACACCTTC.

J is TRBJ2-7 and V is TRBV7-2; no clear D. The CDR3 is 12 residues long. Trimming left V 5 bases short and J 3 bases short, with 8 bases between. Germline assignment: CDR1 SGHTA and CDR2 FQGNSA. This chain's CDR3 is CASSPQNYEQYF. CDR3 nucleotide sequence: TGTGCCAGCAGCCCTCAGAACTACGAGCAGTACTTC.

With regard to this clone: Compared with germline, one end of the junction differs, possibly owing to a read error. V usage is TRBV7-3 and J usage is TRBJ2-3; weak D call: TRBD2 (6 bases). The germline V gene has CDR1 SGHTA and CDR2 FQGTGA. The CDR3 length is 14 residues. The CDR3 region is CTSSLIGSTDTQYF. CDR3 DNA sequence: TGTACCAGCAGCTTAATCGGGAGTACAGATACGCAGTATTTT.

The chain employs TRBV2 and TRBJ2-1, with 8 bases matching TRBD1. This CDR3 contains 12 residues. The germline CDR1 and CDR2 sequences are SNHLY and FYNNEI. Trimming removed 5 bases from V and 12 bases from J; junction bases left unmatched: 6. As DNA, the CDR3 is TGTGCCAGCAGTCTGGACAGGGCGGCGCAGTTCTTC. Protein product: CASSLDRAAQFF.

This clone was observed a few times. J is TRBJ2-7 and V is TRBV21-1; TRBD2, the table's D call, lacks a check against the DNA. TRBV21-1 is a listed pseudogene. This CDR3 contains 14 residues. The DNA of the CDR3 is TGTGCCAGCAGCACCTGTGGGAGGTGTTACGAGCAGTACTTC. This gives the protein CASSTCGRCYEQYF.

The genes are TRBV25-1 and TRBJ2-5; maybe TRBD1 (7 bases). The CDR3 has 15 amino acids. The V and J ends lost 3 bases and 5 bases respectively, with 16 bases between them. Germline V gene data show CDR1 as MGHDK and CDR2 as SYGVNS. The CDR3 region is CASSDPAGGMETQYF. The CDR3 DNA sequence: TGTGCCAGCAGTGATCCGGCAGGGGGGATGGAGACCCAGTACTTC.